This is a list of T cell receptor beta chains from one sample in a study of cytomegalovirus exposure and HLA in healthy donors. The assay was immunoSEQ multiplex PCR, and TCRdb's table has in-frame clones only and misses some. The sample records approximately 170,000 clones, just over 75% being singletons. What was sequenced was PBMCs. These receptors came from a man in his forties in good health and CMV-seronegative. Both conserved end residues are part of each CDR3. A D gene is named only where the DNA matches it firmly. The size field is filled for only some rows; it gives once, few, many or a size class.

J	D	V	size	DNA	CDR3
TRBJ2-7	TRBD2	TRBV29-1	-	TGCAGCGTGTTCGGGGGGGGCAGATACTACGAGCAGTACTTC	CSVFGGGRYYEQYF
TRBJ1-5	-	TRBV19	few	TGTGCCAGTACCGCGAGCAGGGCTAGCAATCAGCCCCAGCATTTT	CASTASRASNQPQHF
TRBJ2-2	-	TRBV18	-	TGTGCCAGCCTACCCCAGGGGCAAAGGAACACCGGGGAGCTGTTTTTT	CASLPQGQRNTGELFF
TRBJ1-2	-	TRBV19	few	TGTGCCGGGTGGAGCAACTATGGCTACACCTTC	CAGWSNYGYTF
TRBJ1-4	-	TRBV20-1	few	TGCAGTGCCCTCGAGGAAAAACTGTTTTTT	CSALEEKLFF
TRBJ1-3	TRBD1	TRBV5-1	-	TGCGCCAGCAGCTCATCCGGGACAGTTGGAAACACCATATATTTT	CASSSSGTVGNTIYF
TRBJ2-1	TRBD2	TRBV7-3	-	TGTGCCAGCAGCGCCCCGGGACTAGGAAATGAGCAGTTCTTC	CASSAPGLGNEQFF
TRBJ1-1	-	TRBV29-1	-	TGCAGCGTTGAATCTAGAGGGAGGTTGGACCCTGGGGTATTCTTT	CSVESRGRLDPGVFF
TRBJ1-2	-	TRBV4-2	-	TGTGCCAGCAGCCCCACGGGAGGGGGCTACACCTTC	CASSPTGGGYTF
TRBJ2-7	TRBD2	TRBV28	-	TGTGCCAGCAGTCGACTAGCGGGGACCTACGAGCAGTACTTC	CASSRLAGTYEQYF
TRBJ1-2	TRBD1	TRBV7-2	few	TGTGCCAGCAGCTCCCAAACCGGGACAGGGGCCGTCGGCTACACCTTC	CASSSQTGTGAVGYTF
TRBJ1-6	-	TRBV2	-	TGTGCCAGCAGTGAAATGCGGGATTCACCCCTCCACTTT	CASSEMRDSPLHF
TRBJ2-1	-	TRBV7-6	-	TGTGCCAGCAGCTTGAGCGGGTATTACAATGAGCAGTTCTTC	CASSLSGYYNEQFF
TRBJ2-2	TRBD1	TRBV2	-	TGTGCCAGCAGTGGGACAGGGGGCAACACCGGGGAGCTGTTTTTT	CASSGTGGNTGELFF
TRBJ2-3	-	TRBV4-1	-	TGCGCCAGCAGCCAAAATTCGGGGAACCCAGATACGCAGTATTTT	CASSQNSGNPDTQYF
TRBJ2-3	TRBD2	TRBV9	-	TGTGCCAGCAGCCCCGGGACTAGCGGGAGGGCCTGGTTGGCAGATACGCAGTATTTT	CASSPGTSGRAWLADTQYF
TRBJ1-2	TRBD1	TRBV29-1	-	TGCAGCGTTAGGGGGCAGACTAACTATGGCTACACCTTC	CSVRGQTNYGYTF
TRBJ1-3	-	TRBV18	-	TGTGCCAGCTCACCACCGCCAGGCAGGGACACCATATATTTT	CASSPPPGRDTIYF
TRBJ2-3	-	TRBV21-1	-	TGTGCCAGCCCGAGGGAGGCGACAGATACGCAGTATTTT	CASPREATDTQYF
TRBJ2-2	TRBD2	TRBV2	few	TGTGCCAGCAGTATACTAGCGGGAAAGACCGGGGAGCTGTTTTTT	CASSILAGKTGELFF
TRBJ2-7	TRBD1	TRBV5-7	-	TGTGCCAGCAGCGTAGTAAACAGGGGCGAAAGTCACGAGCAGTACTTC	CASSVVNRGESHEQYF
TRBJ1-2	-	TRBV29-1	-	TGCAGCGTTGAAGTGAGGGACATGTCTAACTATGGCTACACCTTC	CSVEVRDMSNYGYTF
TRBJ2-3	-	TRBV27	-	TGTGCCAGCAGTTTATCCGCAGGCACAGATACGCAGTATTTT	CASSLSAGTDTQYF
TRBJ1-2	TRBD1	TRBV5-6	-	TGTGCCAGCAGCTTGGTGGGAGACAGGGCTAACTATGGCTACACCTTC	CASSLVGDRANYGYTF
TRBJ1-4	TRBD1	TRBV7-9	-	TGTGCCAGCAGCTTGACAGGGGGAGGTGAAAAACTGTTTTTT	CASSLTGGGEKLFF
TRBJ2-5	TRBD2	TRBV30	-	TGTGCCTGGAGCGTAGCGGGGCCTCAAGAGACCCAGTACTTC	CAWSVAGPQETQYF
TRBJ2-1	TRBD2	TRBV11-2	medium-sized	TGTGCCAGCAGCTTCCTTAGCGGGAGGGTGGAGCAGTTCTTC	CASSFLSGRVEQFF
TRBJ1-2	TRBD1	TRBV7-2	-	TGTGCCAGCAGCTCGGACAGGCGGTATGGCTACACCTTC	CASSSDRRYGYTF
TRBJ1-1	-	TRBV4-1	-	TGCGCCAGCAGCCTAGGATGGGGGCCATTTGAAGCTTTCTTT	CASSLGWGPFEAFF
TRBJ1-2	TRBD1	TRBV27	-	TGTGCCAGCAGCCCCGGGACAGGGTTAGTGGGCGGCTACACCTTC	CASSPGTGLVGGYTF
TRBJ1-4	TRBD1	TRBV30	-	TGTGCCTGGAGTGGAGGGACAGGGGCTGAAAAACTGTTTTTT	CAWSGGTGAEKLFF
TRBJ1-1	-	TRBV11-1	few	TGTGCCAGCAGCCTAGTTCTAGACACTGAAGCTTTCTTT	CASSLVLDTEAFF
TRBJ2-3	TRBD1	TRBV19	-	TGTGCCAGTAGTAGGGACAGGGAAGAAGATACGCAGTATTTT	CASSRDREEDTQYF